This T cell receptor (beta chain) was sequenced during a study of T cell clusters in autoimmune cytopenias. Study-level results: The cluster-lack signature was not seen for secondary cytopenia versus chronic lymphocytic leukemia.

Per germline, CDR1 LNHDA and CDR2 SQIVND (reference sequence). The CDR3 spans 13 residues. Multiplex touch-down PCR amplified TRB using TRB-A and TRB-B pools in one tube. TCRdb reanalyzed the multiplex PCR reads, giving one entry per CDR3 protein sequence and no DNA. Its listing shows some 6,800 distinct CDR3 sequences. TRB amplification used around 0.25 ug of peripheral blood genomic DNA. By frequency, this clonotype registers medium-sized (0.01 to 0.1%). Its antigen is unidentified. The clonotype originates from a human donor with an autoimmune cytopenia or autoimmune hepatitis (not recorded which). The genes are TRBV19 and TRBJ1-6. The sequenced sample was peripheral blood. The CDR3: CASSRGNNSPLHF.